The T cell receptor beta chain under discussion was sequenced for a study of blood T cell repertoires in COVID-19. Some clones are missing from TCRdb's copy, which holds only in-frame ones; the method was immunoSEQ multiplex PCR. The sample consists of over 150,000 clones, around 80% of them appearing once. This receptor was obtained from a human donor in a cohort sampled during active COVID-19. The sample taken for sequencing was peripheral blood.

The CDR3 protein is CASSLGLAGGEKTQYF. The DNA for the CDR3 is TGCGCCAGCAGCTTGGGCCTAGCGGGAGGGGAGAAGACCCAGTACTTC. V gene TRBV5-1 combines with J gene TRBJ2-5, with 12 bases identical to TRBD2. Germline CDR1 and CDR2: SGHRS and YFSETQ. This CDR3 comprises 16 residues. Losses at the gene ends were 0 bases for V and 6 bases for J; bases not matched to a gene: 6.